A selection of T cell receptor beta chains follows, all from one sample in a study of blood T cells in healthy people across ages. MiXCR, run by TCRdb on the 5' RACE reads, gives a single entry per CDR3 protein. The data show hundreds of thousands of distinct CDR3 sequences, roughly two fifths seen once. Sequenced: blood. These receptors were obtained from a man at least 80 years old in good health. Both conserved end residues are part of each CDR3. D genes are given only for firm matches. The size entry is marked missing in some rows and otherwise reads once, few, many or a size class.

V	D	size	J	CDR3	DNA
TRBV27	-	-	TRBJ1-4	CASSSGGRIEKLFF	TGTGCCAGCAGTTCGGGGGGCAGGATTGAAAAACTGTTTTTT
TRBV30	TRBD1	-	TRBJ1-5	CAWQGQGNQPQHF	TGTGCCTGGCAGGGACAGGGGAACCAGCCCCAGCATTTT
TRBV24-1	TRBD1	-	TRBJ2-5	CATSGKGQVGQETQYF	TGTGCCACCAGTGGGAAGGGACAGGTGGGTCAAGAGACCCAGTACTTC
TRBV20-1	TRBD1	once	TRBJ1-2	CSAQDGTGLLQRNYGYTF	TGCAGTGCTCAAGACGGGACAGGGTTGCTCCAGCGAAATTATGGCTACACCTTC
TRBV7-2	-	-	TRBJ2-5	CASSVELVRETQYF	TGTGCCAGCAGCGTAGAGCTAGTTAGAGAGACCCAGTACTTC
TRBV4-2	TRBD2	-	TRBJ2-7	CASSQGLSSGGRSSYEQYF	TGTGCCAGCAGCCAAGGGTTGTCTAGCGGGGGCCGGAGCTCCTACGAGCAGTACTTC
TRBV30	-	-	TRBJ1-1	CAWGSGEYLAFF	TGTGCCTGGGGATCAGGGGAATATTTGGCTTTCTTT
TRBV2	-	once	TRBJ1-3	CASKGTTSGNTIYF	TGTGCCAGCAAGGGGACAACCTCTGGAAACACCATATATTTT
TRBV3-1	-	few	TRBJ2-5	CASSQILRDGQETQYF	TGTGCCAGCAGCCAGATTTTACGGGACGGCCAAGAGACCCAGTACTTC
TRBV7-2	-	once	TRBJ1-1	CASSRRGTGDTGAFF	TGTGCCAGCAGCCGGCGGGGGACGGGGGACACTGGAGCTTTCTTT
TRBV7-2	-	-	TRBJ2-1	CASSLGPPNTGETQFF	TGTGCCAGCAGCTTAGGTCCGCCTAACACCGGGGAGACCCAGTTCTTC
TRBV6-2/TRBV6-3	-	-	TRBJ2-1	CASSQIDRNNEQFF	TGTGCCAGCAGTCAAATCGACAGGAACAATGAGCAGTTCTTC
TRBV2	-	few	TRBJ2-7	CASSDLGGYEQYF	TGTGCCAGCAGTGATTTGGGGGGCTACGAGCAGTACTTC
TRBV7-9	TRBD2	few	TRBJ2-1	CASSVSSGNNEQFF	TGTGCCAGCAGCGTCTCTAGCGGGAACAATGAGCAGTTCTTC
TRBV21-1	-	-	TRBJ2-5	CASETGETQYF	TGTGCCAGCGAAACGGGGGAGACCCAGTACTTC
TRBV4-3	-	-	TRBJ1-2	CASSQEEGYYGYTF	TGCGCCAGCAGCCAAGAGGAGGGGTACTATGGCTACACCTTC